These T cell receptor beta chains were read from a single sample in a study of T cell changes during pregnancy in multiple sclerosis. The table came from immunoSEQ multiplex PCR; TCRdb's copy has only in-frame clones and leaves some out. The data show 90,000 to 120,000 clones, roughly 92% seen once. The source material was peripheral blood, sampled in the third trimester of pregnancy. Source of these receptors: a female donor in good health, enrolled as a control in a pregnancy study. The CDR3 runs from the conserved cysteine through the conserved F or W. A D gene is named only where the DNA matches it firmly. Size is stated for part of the rows, as once, few or many counts, or as a class when the clone is expanded.

TRBJ1-1	TRBD1	TRBV4-3	-	TGCGCCAGCAGCCAAGATCCCGGACAGGGGGCGTGGAGGAATATGAACACTGAAGCTTTCTTT	CASSQDPGQGAWRNMNTEAFF
TRBJ1-5	-	TRBV28	-	TGTGCCAGCAGTTTGGCGGGTGGGGGCAATCAGCCCCAGCATTTT	CASSLAGGGNQPQHF
TRBJ1-1	TRBD1	TRBV10-3	-	TGTGCCATCAGTGAGCCAACACAGGGGGCCCCTGAAGCTTTCTTT	CAISEPTQGAPEAFF
TRBJ2-5	-	TRBV7-8	-	TGTGCCAGCAGCTTAGGGTTCAGAGGCCAAGAGACCCAGTACTTC	CASSLGFRGQETQYF
TRBJ2-1	TRBD1	TRBV13	-	TGTGCCAGCAGCTTAAGCGGACAGGGACACAATGAGCAGTTCTTC	CASSLSGQGHNEQFF
TRBJ1-1	TRBD1	TRBV5-1	-	TGCGCCAGCAGCTTGAGAACAGGGGGCTCTGCTGAAGCTTTCTTT	CASSLRTGGSAEAFF
TRBJ1-4	TRBD1	TRBV14	-	TGTGCCAGCAGCCAAGGAGAGACAGGGAAGGATGAAAAACTGTTTTTT	CASSQGETGKDEKLFF
TRBJ2-2	TRBD2	TRBV5-1	once	TGCGCCAGCAGCTTGGGGAATAGCGGGGGGAACACCGGGGAGCTGTTTTTT	CASSLGNSGGNTGELFF
TRBJ2-5	-	TRBV30	-	TGTGCCTGGAGGGGCGGGCCAGAGACCCGGTACTTC	CAWRGGPETRYF
TRBJ1-6	-	TRBV2	-	TGTGCCAGCAGTGATTATGCAGGGGATAATTCACCCCTCCACTTT	CASSDYAGDNSPLHF
TRBJ2-5	-	TRBV20-1	-	TGCAGCCTAGGGGTTGAGACCCAGTACTTC	CSLGVETQYF
TRBJ2-1	-	TRBV27	-	TGTGCCAGCAGCCCGTTCGGGGCCTACAATGAGCAGTTCTTC	CASSPFGAYNEQFF
TRBJ2-3	TRBD1	TRBV27	-	TGTGCCAGCAGTTCGCCGGGACAGGGGGTGTGGACGCAGTATTTT	CASSSPGQGVWTQYF
TRBJ2-1	-	TRBV6-5	-	TGTGCCAGCAGTTACTCGAACTCATACAATGAGCAGTTCTTC	CASSYSNSYNEQFF
TRBJ1-1	-	TRBV11-2	-	TGTGCCAGCAGTAGTAAAGTCCCTGAAGCTTTCTTT	CASSSKVPEAFF
TRBJ2-1	-	TRBV19	few	TGTGCCCACGCGGACAGTAATGGGAATGAGCAGTTCTTC	CAHADSNGNEQFF
TRBJ2-3	TRBD2	TRBV7-2	-	TGTGCCAGCAGCTTTCGGACTAGCGGGGTAAGAGGTACGCAGTATTTT	CASSFRTSGVRGTQYF
TRBJ2-7	-	TRBV7-3	-	TGTGCCAGCAGCCCCCACCGGGACAACTACGAGCAGTACTTC	CASSPHRDNYEQYF
TRBJ1-5	-	TRBV9	-	TGTGCCAGCAGCGGCTCCGGGGGCAATCAGCCCCAGCATTTT	CASSGSGGNQPQHF
TRBJ1-1	-	TRBV7-9	-	TGTGCCAGCAGCCCGGCGGACACTGAAGCTTTCTTT	CASSPADTEAFF
TRBJ1-1	TRBD1	TRBV7-2	-	TGTGCCAGCAGCTTAGCGCAGGGGGCAAGGACTGAAGCTTTCTTT	CASSLAQGARTEAFF
TRBJ1-1	-	TRBV4-3	-	TGCGCCAGCAGCCAAGTAAGGGGGACTGAAGCTTTCTTT	CASSQVRGTEAFF
TRBJ2-7	-	TRBV10-3	-	TGTGCCGGCGGGCGGACAGTCTACGAGCAGTACTTC	CAGGRTVYEQYF
TRBJ1-2	-	TRBV11-2	-	TGTGCCAGCAGCTTAAGTGCGGCGGCTTACACCTTC	CASSLSAAAYTF
TRBJ1-4	TRBD1	TRBV7-2	-	TGTGCCAGCAGAAATTCAGGGGGTGCTAATGAAAAACTGTTTTTT	CASRNSGGANEKLFF
TRBJ1-2	-	TRBV30	once	TGTGCCTGGAGTGTTGATGTGTGGGGGGGAGGCTACACCTTC	CAWSVDVWGGGYTF
TRBJ2-5	TRBD2	TRBV13	-	TGTGCCAGCAGCCCAGCTAGCGGGGGGGCCTTCGTAGAGACCCAGTACTTC	CASSPASGGAFVETQYF
TRBJ2-7	-	TRBV6-1	once	TGTGCCAGCAGTGAAGCGCTCCTAGTGTCTTACGAGCAGTACTTC	CASSEALLVSYEQYF
TRBJ2-1	-	TRBV14	-	TGTGCCAGCAGCCATAACAGGGACAATGAGCAGTTCTTC	CASSHNRDNEQFF
TRBJ2-5	-	TRBV30	-	TGTGCCTGGAAATGGGGGCCAGGGACCCAGTACTTC	CAWKWGPGTQYF
TRBJ2-2	-	TRBV14	-	TGTGCCAGCAGCCCCAGGACGAACACCGGGGAGCTGTTTTTT	CASSPRTNTGELFF
TRBJ2-2	-	TRBV7-3	-	TGTGCCAGCAGCTTAAGTCTTACCGGGGAGCTGTTTTTT	CASSLSLTGELFF
TRBJ1-2	TRBD1	TRBV7-2	-	TGTGCCAGCAGCTGGAGGGGGCGGCTTAGGGGCTACACCTTC	CASSWRGRLRGYTF
TRBJ1-1	-	TRBV5-6	-	TGTGCCAGCAGCCTCGCTGATGGGAGACTTGAAGCTTTCTTT	CASSLADGRLEAFF
TRBJ1-1	-	TRBV7-2	-	TGTGCCAGCAGCTTAGTTAGAATGAACACTGAAGCTTTCTTT	CASSLVRMNTEAFF
TRBJ2-5	-	TRBV6-1	-	TGTGCCAGCAGTAGGGGGCGGGGCCAAGAGACCCAGTACTTC	CASSRGRGQETQYF
TRBJ2-2	TRBD2	TRBV4-1	-	TGCGCCAGCAGCCGGTCTACTAGCGGGGAAAACACCGGGGAGCTGTTTTTT	CASSRSTSGENTGELFF
TRBJ2-1	TRBD1	TRBV7-2	-	TGTGCCAGCAGCCCCAGGGTCAGGACAGGGATTGAGCAGTTCTTC	CASSPRVRTGIEQFF